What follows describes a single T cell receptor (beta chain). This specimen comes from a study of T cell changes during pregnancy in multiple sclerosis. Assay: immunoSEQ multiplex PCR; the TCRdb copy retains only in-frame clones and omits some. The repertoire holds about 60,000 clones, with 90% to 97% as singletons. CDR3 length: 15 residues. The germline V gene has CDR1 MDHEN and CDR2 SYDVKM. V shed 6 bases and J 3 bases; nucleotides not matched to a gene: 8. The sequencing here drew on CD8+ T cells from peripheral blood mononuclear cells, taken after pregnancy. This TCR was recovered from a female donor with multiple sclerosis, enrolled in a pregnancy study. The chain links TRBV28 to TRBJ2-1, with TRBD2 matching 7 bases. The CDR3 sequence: CASSKIAGVYNEQFF. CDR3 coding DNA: TGTGCCAGCAGCAAAATAGCGGGTGTCTACAATGAGCAGTTCTTC. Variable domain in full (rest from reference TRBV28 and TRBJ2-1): DVKVTQSSRYLVKRTGEKVFLECVQDMDHENMFWYRQDPGLGLRLIYFSYDVKMKEKGDIPEGYSVSREKKERFSLILESASTNQTSMYLCASSKIAGVYNEQFFGPGTRLTVL.